These 20 T cell receptor beta chains originate from one sample sequenced in a study of cytomegalovirus exposure and HLA in healthy donors. Use of 60 Vbeta and 13 Jbeta primers characterized the PCR. Profiling relied on immunoSEQ multiplex PCR, and the TCRdb table lists in-frame clones only, not all of them. The top ten clones hold around 4.5% of a sample with about 120,000 clones, about four fifths of them seen once. Specimen: PBMCs. These receptors came from a young man in good health and CMV-seropositive.

The genes are TRBV2 and TRBJ1-6; D is ambiguous. This CDR3 region has 17 residues. Germline values: CDR1 SNHLY, CDR2 FYNNEI. The V end was cut by 1 base, the J end by 3 bases, with 13 bases between. The CDR3: CASSEGHPTNYNSPLHF. The CDR3 coding sequence is TGTGCCAGCAGTGAAGGACATCCCACGAACTATAATTCACCCCTCCACTTT. Looking up the rest from reference TRBV2 and TRBJ1-6 gives the full variable domain: EPEVTQTPSHQVTQMGQEVILRCVPISNHLYFYWYRQILGQKVEFLVSFYNNEISEKSEIFDDQFSVERPDGSNFTLKIRSTKLEDSAMYFCASSEGHPTNYNSPLHFGNGTRLTVT.

This clone was observed a handful of times. The V and J genes are TRBV5-1 and TRBJ2-3; TRBD2 matches 9 bases. Germline CDR1 and CDR2: SGHRS and YFSETQ. The CDR3 runs 16 residues. The trim removed 4 bases at V and 5 bases at J, leaving 11 bases unmatched. CDR3 nucleotides: TGCGCCAGCAGCCCGCGGGGCGGGGGGGTCGGAGATACGCAGTATTTT. Translation: CASSPRGGGVGDTQYF.

The table lists this clone with a few counts. V usage is TRBV4-2 and J usage is TRBJ2-1; 10 positions match TRBD2. The V and J ends lost 4 bases and 5 bases, in that order; junction bases with no gene match: 8. The CDR3 totals 16 residues. CDR1 and CDR2 from the germline V gene are LGHNA and YNFKEQ. The CDR3 loop is CASSPLGTSENNEQFF. The DNA for the CDR3 is TGTGCCAGCAGCCCCTTAGGGACTAGCGAAAACAATGAGCAGTTCTTC.

V usage is TRBV5-8 and J usage is TRBJ2-7, with D possibly TRBD1 on 5 matching bases. V lost 2 bases to trimming and J lost 2 bases, with 14 bases between them. This CDR3 contains 15 residues. Germline values: CDR1 SGHTS, CDR2 YDEGEE. The CDR3 nucleotides read TGTGCCAGCAGCTTTACTCTCGACAGAGCCTACGAGCAGTACTTC. Translation: CASSFTLDRAYEQYF.

In DNA form, the CDR3 reads TGTGCCAGCAGCAAACTGGGGCCAGAGGACACTGAAGCTTTCTTT. Amino acids: CASSKLGPEDTEAFF. The chain joins TRBV21-1 to TRBJ1-1; TRBD1 is the table's D call, not checked against the DNA. TRBV21-1 is reported as a pseudogene. The CDR3 runs 15 residues.

The chain carries TRBV7-3 and TRBJ2-3, with 7 bases fitting TRBD1. The CDR3 runs to 16 residues. V dropped 4 bases and J dropped 1; count of bases not matched to a gene: 8. Germline V CDR1 and CDR2: SGHTA, FQGTGA. The CDR3 is CASSYRGSWGTDTQYF. The CDR3, as DNA: TGTGCCAGCAGCTACAGGGGCAGCTGGGGCACAGATACGCAGTATTTT.

The rearrangement links TRBV15 to TRBJ2-7; TRBD1 matches 10 bases. The V gene's germline CDR1 is LNHNV and CDR2 YYDKDF (reference sequence). The CDR3 is 16 residues long. The ends lost 5 bases at V and 4 bases at J; junction bases unmatched: 11. The CDR3 DNA is TGTGCCACCAGCCCATCCAACCCGGGACAGGGGTACGAGCAGTACTTC. It codes for CATSPSNPGQGYEQYF.

V gene TRBV29-1 combines with J gene TRBJ2-3, with D possibly matching TRBD2 (5 bases). Trimming removed 7 bases from V and 0 bases from J, with 14 bases in between. From germline, CDR1 is SQVTM and CDR2 ANQGSEA. This CDR3 region has 14 residues. CDR3 in amino acids: CSAGSSGSTDTQYF. Written as DNA, the CDR3 is TGCAGCGCTGGGTCAAGCGGTAGCACAGATACGCAGTATTTT.

The chain employs TRBV9 and TRBJ1-6, with 7 positions matching TRBD1. The germline V gene encodes CDR1 SGDLS and CDR2 YYNGEE. The V segment lost 4 bases and the J segment 10 bases; nucleotides outside the gene matches: 8. This CDR3 has 14 residues. The CDR3: CASSLQGIGSPLHF. CDR3 nucleotides: TGTGCCAGCAGCCTACAGGGGATTGGATCACCCCTCCACTTT. Using reference TRBV9 and TRBJ1-6 for the parts outside the CDR3, the full variable domain is DSGVTQTPKHLITATGQRVTLRCSPRSGDLSVYWYQQSLDQGLQFLIQYYNGEERAKGNILERFSAQQFPDLHSELNLSSLELGDSALYFCASSLQGIGSPLHFGNGTRLTVT.

This clone was seen more than once but under ten times. The rearrangement links TRBV10-3 to TRBJ1-2, with 7 bases matching TRBD1. The CDR3 is 16 residues long. Trimming cost V 5 bases and J 5 bases; bases outside gene matches: 14. CDR1 and CDR2 (germline): ENHRY, SYGVKD. The CDR3 DNA follows: TGTGCCATCAGTACTTTGACAGGGCCATCGGGGTATGGCTACACCTTC. Its translation: CAISTLTGPSGYGYTF.

The J gene is TRBJ2-7, the V gene TRBV11-2, with D possibly matching TRBD1 (5 bases). This CDR3 has 14 amino acids. Germline CDR1 is SGHAT and CDR2 is FQNNGV. The ends were cut back, 4 bases at V and 6 bases at J, with 16 bases in the middle. In DNA form, the CDR3 reads TGTGCCAGCAGCTGGAGACAGTTGTCTGGCGAGCAGTACTTC. It specifies CASSWRQLSGEQYF.

For this clone: Other nucleotide sequences from this sample produce the same CDR3. V gene TRBV29-1 combines with J gene TRBJ2-6, with D tentatively TRBD1 (6 bases). Germline assignment: CDR1 SQVTM and CDR2 ANQGSEA. V lost 2 bases to trimming and J lost 1 base, with 6 bases between them. This CDR3 has 14 residues. The CDR3 nucleotides read TGCAGCGTTGAAACAGGGTCTGGGGCCAACGTCCTGACTTTC. Translating gives CSVETGSGANVLTF.

The chain recombines TRBV4-3 with TRBJ2-3, with D unclear. The germline CDR1 and CDR2 sequences are LGHNA and YSLEER. V was clipped by 0 bases and J by 2 bases, with 12 bases between them. The CDR3 has 16 residues. The CDR3 loop is CASSQEFAGPTDTQYF. In nucleotides, the CDR3 is TGCGCCAGCAGCCAAGAATTCGCTGGCCCCACAGATACGCAGTATTTT.

CDR3 residues: CASSFLPGLREGLLYNEQFF. CDR3 nucleotide sequence: TGTGCCAGCAGTTTCCTCCCCGGACTTCGTGAGGGACTACTTTACAATGAGCAGTTCTTC. V is TRBV27 and J is TRBJ2-1; 7 bases line up with TRBD2. In germline, CDR1 is MNHEY, CDR2 SMNVEV (reference sequence). This CDR3 contains 20 residues. With 3 bases clipped from V and 4 bases from J, the junction kept 21 bases outside the gene matches.

This clone occurred a few times. The chain has TRBV13 and TRBJ2-3, with D perhaps matching TRBD2 (5 bases). The germline V and J ends were trimmed by 6 bases and 5 bases, with 9 bases remaining between them. Germline loops: CDR1 PRHDT, CDR2 FYEKMQ (reference sequence). The length of the CDR3 is 12 residues. The CDR3 DNA reads as TGTGCCAGCAGTCCCAGCGGAGATACGCAGTATTTT. This encodes CASSPSGDTQYF.

This rearrangement joins TRBV9 to TRBJ1-2; 7 bases agree with TRBD1. The germline CDR1 and CDR2 sequences are SGDLS and YYNGEE. There are 14 residues in the CDR3. The J segment lost 4 bases and the V segment lost 5 bases, leaving 8 bases of the junction unmatched. The CDR3 loop is CASRRTGDFYGYTF. The DNA for the CDR3 is TGTGCCAGCAGGCGGACAGGTGATTTCTATGGCTACACCTTC.

The V call is TRBV2, the J call TRBJ2-1, with 10 bases identical to TRBD2. The CDR3 runs to 20 residues. The junction had 17 bases not matched to a gene; V was cut back by 2 bases and J by 4 bases. Germline V gives CDR1 SNHLY, CDR2 FYNNEI. The CDR3 here is CASSERDWVAGGNRYNEQFF. Written as DNA, the CDR3 is TGTGCCAGCAGTGAAAGGGACTGGGTAGCGGGGGGTAACCGGTACAATGAGCAGTTCTTC.

This clone showed up just a few times. The chain employs TRBV29-1 and TRBJ2-3; the match to TRBD2 covers 9 bases. CDR3 length equals 12 residues. The germline V gene has CDR1 SQVTM and CDR2 ANQGSEA. The V and J ends lost 7 bases and 6 bases, in that order; junction bases with no gene match: 5. Written as DNA, the CDR3 is TGCAGCGCGGGACTAGCATCGGATACGCAGTATTTT. Amino acid sequence: CSAGLASDTQYF.

Worth noting for this clone: Other nucleotide sequences from this sample produce the same CDR3. The chain uses TRBV28 and TRBJ2-3; D remains ambiguous. The CDR3 extends over 15 amino acids. V dropped 8 bases and J dropped 2 bases, with 17 bases sitting between them. Germline CDR1 MDHEN, CDR2 SYDVKM. The CDR3 spells CASPPAGGDTDTQYF. In DNA form, the CDR3 reads TGTGCCAGCCCCCCGGCCGGCGGCGACACAGATACGCAGTATTTT.

The chain employs TRBV5-1 and TRBJ2-1; 7 bases map to TRBD2. Trimming took 4 bases from V and 3 from J; bases not matched to a gene: 7. This CDR3 region has 15 residues. The V gene's germline CDR1 is SGHRS and CDR2 YFSETQ. Here the CDR3 DNA reads TGCGCCAGCAGCGCAGCTAGCGGACACTACAATGAGCAGTTCTTC. This gives the protein CASSAASGHYNEQFF.